This T cell receptor (beta chain) was captured in a study of blood T cell repertoires in COVID-19. The method was immunoSEQ multiplex PCR; TCRdb's version includes in-frame clones alone and lacks a portion of them. In the table there are 300,000 to 400,000 clones, 70% to 90% of which are singletons. The CDR3 consists of 15 residues. Per germline, CDR1 WSHSY and CDR2 SAAADI. The J segment lost 6 bases and the V segment lost 6 bases, leaving 6 bases of the junction unmatched. V and J are TRBV10-2 and TRBJ2-2; TRBD1 aligns across 11 bases. The sequence derives from a woman aged 30 to 39 with acute COVID-19. The sample consisted of PBMCs or T cells enriched from blood (not recorded which). The CDR3 nucleotides read TGCGCCAGCAGAGGAGGACAGGGGGCTGCCGGGGAGCTGTTTTTT. This encodes CASRGGQGAAGELFF.